The 12 T cell receptor beta chains below come from one sample, sequenced in a study of tumor-infiltrating lymphocytes in localized non-small cell lung cancer. Generated by immunoSEQ multiplex PCR, the TCRdb table keeps only in-frame clones and is missing some. The sample has fewer than 20,000 clones; under 80% are singletons. Input material: lung tumor tissue. Receptors originate from a human donor with non-small cell lung cancer.

The chain employs TRBV2 and TRBJ2-3; TRBD1 agrees at 8 bases. Germline V gene lookup returns CDR1 SNHLY and CDR2 FYNNEI. The CDR3 is 15 amino acids. The V and J ends lost 5 bases and 2 bases, in that order; junction bases with no gene match: 6. The CDR3 reads CASSPGTGSTDTQYF. The CDR3 DNA reads as TGTGCCAGCAGTCCCGGGACAGGCTCCACAGATACGCAGTATTTT.

The CDR3, as DNA: TGTGCCAGCAGCCGGAGACTAGCGGCCCAGTCCTACAATGAGCAGTTCTTC. This encodes CASSRRLAAQSYNEQFF. This sequence joins TRBV14 and TRBJ2-1; the match to TRBD2 covers 9 bases. The V gene's germline CDR1 is SGHDN and CDR2 FVKESK. The CDR3 contains 17 residues. The V gene end was trimmed by 4 bases and the J gene end by 1 base; junction bases not matched to a gene: 8.

This clone was observed once. The V gene is TRBV12-5, the J gene TRBJ2-5; tentative D call: TRBD2 (5 bases). Germline-derived CDR1 and CDR2 are LGHNT and FRNRAP. This CDR3 spans 17 amino acids. The V and J ends lost 1 base and 0 bases respectively, with 15 bases between them. CDR3 protein: CASGLDRGRVYQETQYF. The DNA for the CDR3 is TGTGCTAGTGGTTTGGACCGTGGGCGGGTGTACCAAGAGACCCAGTACTTC.

The chain employs TRBV11-2 and TRBJ1-4, with D possibly TRBD1 on 5 matching bases. Germline assignment: CDR1 SGHAT and CDR2 FQNNGV. The CDR3 spans 16 residues. V lost 5 bases and J lost 6, with 19 bases in between. CDR3 region: CASSLASGGAHEKLFF. As DNA, the CDR3 is TGTGCCAGCAGCCTAGCTTCCGGGGGAGCCCATGAAAAACTGTTTTTT.

This chain links TRBV4-2 with TRBJ1-5, with a possible D match to TRBD1 (5 bases). The CDR3 contains 14 residues. Trimming took off 1 base at V and 4 bases at J, with 8 bases between the two ends. The V gene's germline CDR1 is LGHNA and CDR2 YNFKEQ. The CDR3 here is CASSQGQKNQPQHF. Here the CDR3 DNA reads TGTGCCAGCAGCCAAGGACAGAAGAATCAGCCCCAGCATTTT.

V gene TRBV5-1 combines with J gene TRBJ2-1; 7 bases are a match to TRBD2. CDR3 length: 16 residues. CDR1 and CDR2 (germline): SGHRS, YFSETQ. V dropped 0 bases and J dropped 6; count of bases not matched to a gene: 9. The CDR3 region is CASSLDFGGLGNEQFF. In DNA, the CDR3 is TGCGCCAGCAGCTTGGATTTCGGCGGACTAGGCAATGAGCAGTTCTTC.

The V gene is TRBV11-2, the J gene TRBJ2-7, with 13 nucleotides matching TRBD2. J was trimmed by 4 bases and V by 0 bases; bases with no gene match: 3. Germline V gives CDR1 SGHAT, CDR2 FQNNGV. The CDR3 spans 16 residues. The CDR3 spells CASSLDGTSGMYEQYF. The CDR3 DNA follows: TGTGCCAGCAGCTTAGATGGGACTAGCGGGATGTACGAGCAGTACTTC.

This clone is medium-sized in the sample. CDR3 residues: CASSNRGLGGETGNYGYTF. CDR3 coding DNA: TGTGCCAGCAGCAACCGTGGCTTGGGGGGTGAGACAGGAAACTATGGCTACACCTTC. This chain uses TRBV21-1 with TRBJ1-2. TRBV21-1 is termed a pseudogene. The CDR3 has 19 amino acids.

The chain joins TRBV27 to TRBJ1-2; D unclear. CDR3 length: 14 amino acids. Per the germline V gene, CDR1 is MNHEY and CDR2 is SMNVEV (reference sequence). The V end lost 4 bases, the J end lost 8 bases, and 17 bases lay between the germline ends. The CDR3 bases are TGTGCCAGCAGTTCGCCCCCTAAGGGCGGAGGCTACACCTTC. It translates to CASSSPPKGGGYTF.

The J gene is TRBJ2-3, the V gene TRBV7-2; TRBD2 agrees at 8 bases. Per germline, CDR1 SGHTA and CDR2 FQGNSA. V shed 5 bases and J 2 bases; nucleotides not matched to a gene: 12. The CDR3 spans 17 residues. As DNA, the CDR3 is TGTGCCAGCAGCCCGCGGGGGGCTAGAGGATACACAGATACGCAGTATTTT. Its translation is CASSPRGARGYTDTQYF.

This clone was observed once. The chain couples TRBV4-1 to TRBJ2-1; 10 bases are shared with TRBD2. Germline V CDR1 and CDR2: MGHRA, YSYEKL. Germline trimming cut 1 base from V and 8 bases from J; bases unmatched to any gene: 11. The CDR3 runs to 17 residues. The CDR3 loop reads CASSQGLAGVGEDEQFF. In DNA form, the CDR3 reads TGCGCCAGCAGCCAAGGCCTAGCGGGAGTGGGGGAGGATGAGCAGTTCTTC.

The V and J genes are TRBV18 and TRBJ2-7, with D tentatively TRBD1 or TRBD2 (6 bases each). From germline, CDR1 is KGHSH and CDR2 LQKENI. The CDR3 is 15 residues long. V lost 3 bases to trimming and J lost 2 bases, with 14 bases between them. CDR3 nucleotide sequence: TGTGCCAGCTCACCCCAAGGGGGGCCCACCTACGAGCAGTACTTC. Amino acids: CASSPQGGPTYEQYF.